This T cell receptor beta chain emerged from a study of shared clonotypes between healthy human individuals. About this clone itself: Its antigen is unknown.

Using immunoSEQ multiplex PCR, the repertoire was profiled, and TCRdb retains in-frame clones only, with some absent. The sample carries around 2.5 million clones, over 85% recorded once. The CDR3 loop spans 14 amino acids. The germline V and J ends were trimmed by 10 bases and 3 bases, with 16 bases remaining between them. Per the germline V gene, CDR1 is LNHDA and CDR2 is SQIVND (reference sequence). Findings and caveats of the study: Investigators expected sequencing depth to affect clonotype sharing among donors.

Sequences were obtained from naive CD4+ T cells from PBMCs. Sample subset: CD45RA+ positively selected. The chain recombines TRBV19 with TRBJ1-5; maybe TRBD1 (5 bases). This receptor was taken from a man aged 18 to 30 in good health. Some clones in this sample may be carry-over from other donors' samples. For the CDR3, the DNA is TGTGCCACCGGGCAGGGAAGGGCCAATCAGCCCCAGCATTTT. Its protein product is CATGQGRANQPQHF.